These T cell receptor beta chains were read from a single sample in a study of PD-L1 blockade in urothelial cancer. Sequencing used immunoSEQ multiplex PCR; TCRdb keeps in-frame clones, though not all of them. In the table there are around 82,000 clones, 84% of which are singletons. The specimen comprised PBMCs, sampled around atezolizumab (anti-PD-L1) treatment. These receptors came from a man aged 60 to 75 with urothelial cancer. Both conserved end residues are part of each CDR3. The order of the fields is V gene, CDR3 protein.

V gene: TRBV13; CDR3 protein: CASRPSLTPPTDTQYF
V gene: TRBV5-1; CDR3 protein: CASSPDSSGYYNEQFF
V gene: TRBV7-9; CDR3 protein: CASSLEGGRFGGTQYF
V gene: TRBV9; CDR3 protein: CASSPLPAGINNEQFF
V gene: TRBV11-2; CDR3 protein: CASSLLRGLSYNEQFF
V gene: TRBV25-1; CDR3 protein: CASRATDTQYF
V gene: TRBV30; CDR3 protein: CAWQTGGGGTPMNTEAFF
V gene: TRBV30; CDR3 protein: CAWSEGVYEQYF
V gene: TRBV2; CDR3 protein: CAGKRGATDTQYF
V gene: TRBV11-2; CDR3 protein: CASSLERTANTGELFF
V gene: TRBV18; CDR3 protein: CASSEGQGALYTEAFF
V gene: TRBV10-2; CDR3 protein: CASSEPGYRENTEAFF
V gene: TRBV6-1; CDR3 protein: CASSERGQPNTEAFF
V gene: TRBV7-2; CDR3 protein: CASSLGQGGPMDF
V gene: TRBV29-1; CDR3 protein: CSGTGAGGATGELFF
V gene: TRBV30; CDR3 protein: CAWSVRAGGRAEAFF
V gene: TRBV30; CDR3 protein: CAWSKQGYQPQHF
V gene: TRBV7-2; CDR3 protein: CASSSYPPNYGYTF
V gene: TRBV29-1; CDR3 protein: CSVGSSVKLYEQYF
V gene: TRBV7-2; CDR3 protein: CASSPGLAGGSYEQYF
V gene: TRBV5-1; CDR3 protein: CASSPTPDRGPDTQYF
V gene: TRBV19; CDR3 protein: CASSIGGSSGNTIYF
V gene: TRBV7-9; CDR3 protein: CASGKLAGGTDTQYF
V gene: TRBV6-5; CDR3 protein: CASSFEDRAYYGYTF
V gene: TRBV12-5; CDR3 protein: CASGAGQGHNEQFF
V gene: TRBV6-5; CDR3 protein: CASSPYRDNYEQYF
V gene: TRBV6-5; CDR3 protein: CASRPGLLRYGYTF
V gene: TRBV11-2; CDR3 protein: CASSSQGGNQPQHF
V gene: TRBV19; CDR3 protein: CATLYQGYTF
V gene: TRBV30; CDR3 protein: CAWSPLKNLLDRGTNEKLFF
V gene: TRBV5-5; CDR3 protein: CASSLVGGADYGYTF
V gene: TRBV6-1; CDR3 protein: CASSEPAGANTIYF
V gene: TRBV4-1; CDR3 protein: CASSQGLKPDTQYF
V gene: TRBV9; CDR3 protein: CASSVAQGSGHTIYF
V gene: TRBV7-2; CDR3 protein: CASSGSTDTQYF
V gene: TRBV2; CDR3 protein: CASSFGGRAGDYGYTF
V gene: TRBV2; CDR3 protein: CASRGQETQYF
V gene: TRBV11-2; CDR3 protein: CASSLVGRVVGTQYF
V gene: TRBV6-1; CDR3 protein: CASTRTEANYGYTF
V gene: TRBV19; CDR3 protein: CASSRGLAGGLSTDTQYF
V gene: TRBV19; CDR3 protein: CASSSSSGSGETQYF
V gene: TRBV19; CDR3 protein: CASSIPGYQDQPQHF
V gene: TRBV11-2; CDR3 protein: CASSLDGAVEYGYTF
V gene: TRBV14; CDR3 protein: CASSTGQGNTIYF
V gene: TRBV11-2; CDR3 protein: CASRVREVNTEAFF
V gene: TRBV5-1; CDR3 protein: CASSLAAAQTEAFF
V gene: TRBV29-1; CDR3 protein: CSVGGTSGNSYEQYF
V gene: TRBV27; CDR3 protein: CASSVRLAASSYNEQFF
V gene: TRBV6-5; CDR3 protein: CASSRQPNYGYTF
V gene: TRBV6-5; CDR3 protein: CASSGGQPYEQYF
V gene: TRBV13; CDR3 protein: CASSLEVRGRRTGELFF
V gene: TRBV27; CDR3 protein: CASSSPHRGPLGYTF
V gene: TRBV6-1; CDR3 protein: CASSTLAGGPDTQYF
V gene: TRBV28; CDR3 protein: CASRSWDRGTGNTIYF